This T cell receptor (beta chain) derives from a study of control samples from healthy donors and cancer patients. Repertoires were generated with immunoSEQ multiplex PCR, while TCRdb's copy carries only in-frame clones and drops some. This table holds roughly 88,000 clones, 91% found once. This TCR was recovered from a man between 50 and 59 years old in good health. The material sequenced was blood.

This chain's CDR3 is CAISEANGGGETQYF. The DNA for the CDR3 is TGTGCCATCAGTGAGGCGAACGGCGGGGGGGAGACCCAGTACTTC. The chain uses TRBV10-3 and TRBJ2-5; 8 positions agree with TRBD2. The trim removed 2 bases at V and 5 bases at J, leaving 7 bases unmatched. This CDR3 spans 15 amino acids. CDR1 is ENHRY, CDR2 SYGVKD, per germline.